Listed below are T cell receptor beta chains from one sample, sequenced in a study of Graves' ophthalmopathy and Graves' hyperthyroidism. TCRdb redid the calling of the multiplex PCR reads with MiXCR, one entry per CDR3 protein. The sample has roughly 420,000 distinct CDR3 sequences, around 21% seen once. Sequencing input: peripheral blood. The receptors stem from a young woman with stable Graves' hyperthyroidism. CDR3s include the opening cysteine and the closing phenylalanine or tryptophan. D genes are given only for firm matches. Only part of the rows carry a size: once, few, many, or a class if the clone is expanded.

>TRBD1|TRBJ1-5|many|TRBV19
CASRETGGNQPQHF
TGTGCCAGTAGGGAAACAGGGGGCAATCAGCCCCAGCATTTT
>TRBD2|TRBJ2-5|-|TRBV27
CATRGGRGETQYF
TGTGCCACCCGGGGGGGGCGGGGGGAGACCCAGTACTTC
>-|TRBJ2-7|few|TRBV19
CASSPEAGVGEQYF
TGTGCCAGTAGTCCCGAGGCGGGCGTTGGCGAGCAGTACTTC
>-|TRBJ1-2|many|TRBV30
CAWSRDRFYGYTF
TGTGCCTGGAGCAGGGACCGCTTCTATGGCTACACCTTC
>TRBD2|TRBJ2-2|few|TRBV19
CATSLAGGGELFF
TGTGCCACCTCACTAGCGGGGGGTGGGGAGCTGTTTTTT
>TRBD1|TRBJ1-6|-|TRBV12-3/TRBV12-4
CASSLEVGTGRSPLHF
TGTGCCAGCAGTTTAGAGGTCGGGACAGGGAGGTCACCCCTCCACTTT
>-|TRBJ2-5|many|TRBV11-2
CASSLGLEKTQYF
TGTGCCAGCAGCTTAGGCCTAGAAAAGACCCAGTACTTC
>-|TRBJ2-7|-|TRBV7-9
CASSLWMGGQTYEQYF
TGTGCCAGCAGCTTATGGATGGGCGGACAGACCTACGAGCAGTACTTC
>-|TRBJ1-5|-|TRBV28
CASSFREYSNQPQHF
TGTGCCAGCAGTTTTCGGGAATATAGCAATCAGCCCCAGCATTTT
>-|TRBJ2-2|-|TRBV20-1
CSARDPRADISTGELFF
TGCAGTGCTAGAGATCCCAGGGCGGATATCTCTACCGGGGAGCTGTTTTTT
>-|TRBJ2-6|many|TRBV5-1
CASSLGDSGANVLTF
TGCGCCAGCAGCCTGGGGGACTCTGGGGCCAACGTCCTGACTTTC
>TRBD1|TRBJ1-5|-|TRBV30
CAWSPTRTGLGQPQHF
TGTGCCTGGAGTCCGACAAGGACAGGACTAGGCCAGCCCCAGCATTTT
>TRBD1|TRBJ1-5|-|TRBV30
CAIRTGVSNQPQHF
TGTGCCATCAGGACAGGGGTGAGCAATCAGCCCCAGCATTTT
>TRBD1|TRBJ2-7|-|TRBV30
CAYRDRGRLEQYF
TGTGCCTACCGGGACAGGGGGCGCTTAGAGCAGTACTTC
>-|TRBJ2-5|few|TRBV7-3
CASSPSRGETQYF
TGTGCCAGCAGCCCAAGCCGCGGGGAGACCCAGTACTTC
>-|TRBJ2-7|many|TRBV19
CASSMAGRGGLYEQYF
TGTGCCAGTAGTATGGCCGGACGGGGAGGCCTCTACGAGCAGTACTTC
>TRBD1|TRBJ2-5|-|TRBV5-1
CASSLQGQGQETQYF
TGCGCCAGCAGCTTACAGGGACAGGGACAAGAGACCCAGTACTTC
>-|TRBJ1-2|many|TRBV6-5
CASSSNRPGYGYTF
TGTGCCAGCAGTTCAAACAGGCCAGGCTATGGCTACACCTTC
>TRBD1|TRBJ2-7|many|TRBV13
CASSPSRGREQQYF
TGTGCCAGCAGCCCAAGCAGGGGGCGAGAACAGCAGTACTTC
>-|TRBJ1-5|many|TRBV29-1
CSAGGADQPQHF
TGCAGCGCCGGGGGGGCCGATCAGCCCCAGCATTTT
>-|TRBJ1-2|many|TRBV5-6
CASSPGTSSYGYTF
TGTGCCAGCAGCCCAGGGACATCAAGCTATGGCTACACCTTC
>-|TRBJ1-1|-|TRBV30
CAWSGQEHTEAFF
TGTGCCTGGAGTGGCCAGGAACACACTGAAGCTTTCTTT
>-|TRBJ1-6|many|TRBV20-1
CSARALKVSPLHF
TGCAGTGCTAGAGCCCTCAAAGTTTCACCCCTCCACTTT
>TRBD2|TRBJ2-2|-|TRBV6-5
CASSSGLAVTGELFF
TGTGCCAGCAGTTCGGGACTAGCAGTCACCGGGGAGCTGTTTTTT
>TRBD2|TRBJ2-5|few|TRBV30
CAWASGGLAGGETQYF
TGTGCCTGGGCCTCGGGAGGACTAGCGGGCGGAGAGACCCAGTACTTC
>-|TRBJ1-1|many|TRBV12-3/TRBV12-4
CASTDDPEAFF
TGTGCCAGCACCGACGATCCTGAAGCTTTCTTT
>-|TRBJ2-5|many|TRBV12-3/TRBV12-4
CASSLRQQETQYF
TGTGCCAGCAGTTTACGGCAGCAAGAGACCCAGTACTTC
>TRBD1|TRBJ2-7|many|TRBV5-1
CASSLGAGGFYEQYF
TGCGCCAGCAGCTTAGGGGCAGGGGGCTTCTACGAGCAGTACTTC
>-|TRBJ2-2|-|TRBV9
CASSGLYTGELFF
TGTGCCAGCAGTGGACTGTACACCGGGGAGCTGTTTTTT
>-|TRBJ2-5|many|TRBV7-2
CASSLSGWYQETQYF
TGTGCCAGCAGCTTATCGGGTTGGTACCAAGAGACCCAGTACTTC
>-|TRBJ2-7|-|TRBV20-1
CSAGQRGYEQYF
TGCAGTGCTGGGCAGCGAGGGTACGAGCAGTACTTC
>-|TRBJ2-2|many|TRBV4-2
CASRIGRARNGELFF
TGTGCCAGCAGGATCGGCCGGGCGAGGAACGGGGAGCTGTTTTTT
>-|TRBJ1-1|-|TRBV3-1
CASSRDRGAFF
TGTGCCAGCAGCCGGGACCGTGGAGCTTTCTTT
>TRBD2|TRBJ2-7|many|TRBV6-1
CASTFPLAGGSYEQYF
TGTGCCAGCACCTTCCCTCTGGCGGGAGGTTCCTACGAGCAGTACTTC
>-|TRBJ2-2|many|TRBV7-9
CASSLQGTGELFF
TGTGCCAGCAGTCTCCAGGGCACCGGGGAGCTGTTTTTT
>TRBD2|TRBJ2-5|many|TRBV6-5
CASRTSGRAQETQYF
TGTGCCAGCAGGACTAGCGGGAGGGCCCAAGAGACCCAGTACTTC
>-|TRBJ1-2|many|TRBV6-5
CASSYRGGLVYGYTF
TGTGCCAGCAGTTACCGTGGAGGCCTAGTCTATGGCTACACCTTC
>-|TRBJ2-5|many|TRBV19
CASSMAFQETQYF
TGTGCCAGTAGTATGGCTTTTCAAGAGACCCAGTACTTC
>TRBD1|TRBJ2-2|many|TRBV7-3
CASSLQGAVGELFF
TGTGCCAGCAGCTTACAGGGGGCAGTCGGGGAGCTGTTTTTT
>-|TRBJ1-1|few|TRBV6-1
CASSEAVERLEAFF
TGTGCCAGCAGTGAAGCAGTTGAGAGGCTTGAAGCTTTCTTT
>-|TRBJ2-7|many|TRBV20-1
CSAQGWTPYEQYF
TGCAGTGCCCAGGGGTGGACTCCCTACGAGCAGTACTTC
>-|TRBJ2-7|many|TRBV20-1
CSPRSSYEQYF
TGCAGTCCTCGTAGCTCCTACGAGCAGTACTTC
>TRBD1|TRBJ2-7|many|TRBV4-1
CASSPNSWTGGVEQYF
TGCGCCAGCAGCCCCAATTCTTGGACAGGGGGCGTCGAGCAGTACTTC
>-|TRBJ1-5|-|TRBV11-2
CASSPSRNQPQHF
TGTGCCAGCAGCCCAAGTCGGAATCAGCCCCAGCATTTT
>TRBD1|TRBJ1-1|many|TRBV19
CASSIDRDRREAFF
TGTGCCAGTAGTATAGATCGGGACAGGAGAGAAGCTTTCTTT
>TRBD2|TRBJ2-7|-|TRBV6-2/TRBV6-3
CASSYPGLAGGISSYEQYF
TGTGCCAGCAGTTACCCGGGACTAGCGGGAGGGATTAGCTCCTACGAGCAGTACTTC
>-|TRBJ2-7|-|TRBV6-2/TRBV6-3
CASSLLTSEQYF
TGTGCCAGCAGTTTACTCACGAGCGAGCAGTACTTC
>TRBD2|TRBJ2-5|many|TRBV6-2/TRBV6-3
CASSRGTSSDLQETQYF
TGTGCCAGCAGTCGGGGGACTAGTTCGGACCTTCAAGAGACCCAGTACTTC
>-|TRBJ1-1|few|TRBV15
CATGSERDTEAFF
TGTGCCACCGGGAGTGAGCGGGACACTGAAGCTTTCTTT
>-|TRBJ2-7|many|TRBV28
CASSLSTAYEQYF
TGTGCCAGCAGCCTATCGACAGCCTACGAGCAGTACTTC
>TRBD2|TRBJ2-7|many|TRBV20-1
CSARDPLAGVGEQYF
TGCAGTGCTAGAGATCCCCTAGCGGGAGTCGGCGAGCAGTACTTC
>-|TRBJ2-7|many|TRBV6-5
CASSYSSVRTYEQYF
TGTGCCAGCAGTTATTCTAGCGTCAGAACCTACGAGCAGTACTTC
>TRBD2|TRBJ2-7|many|TRBV18
CASSPGLTSGRTYEQYF
TGTGCCAGCTCACCGGGCTTAACTAGCGGGAGGACTTACGAGCAGTACTTC
>-|TRBJ1-2|many|TRBV14
CASSQGGSYYGYTF
TGTGCCAGCAGCCAAGGAGGCAGCTACTATGGCTACACCTTC
>TRBD1|TRBJ2-7|few|TRBV2
CASSEANRGSVEQYF
TGTGCCAGCAGTGAAGCGAACAGGGGTTCCGTCGAGCAGTACTTC
>-|TRBJ2-5|many|TRBV20-1
CSAGIGKETQYF
TGCAGTGCTGGGATAGGTAAAGAGACCCAGTACTTC
>-|TRBJ1-1|many|TRBV29-1
CSAYRAPTEAFF
TGCAGCGCATACAGGGCCCCCACTGAAGCTTTCTTT
>-|TRBJ2-7|few|TRBV15
CATSIGGPSESYDQYF
TGTGCCACCAGCATCGGAGGGCCTAGCGAATCCTACGATCAGTACTTC
>-|TRBJ1-1|many|TRBV6-1
CASSENSNTEAFF
TGTGCCAGCAGTGAGAACAGTAATACTGAAGCTTTCTTT
>TRBD2|TRBJ2-7|many|TRBV5-5
CASHRRLAEGSYEQYF
TGTGCCAGCCACCGGCGACTAGCCGAGGGCTCCTACGAGCAGTACTTC